This is a list of T cell receptor beta chains from one sample in a study of cytomegalovirus exposure and HLA in healthy donors. The protocol was immunoSEQ multiplex PCR, while the TCRdb copy is restricted to in-frame clones and leaves out a portion. The sample records about 160,000 clones, 85% to 90% being singletons. The sequenced material came from PBMCs. The receptors were sampled from a man younger than 35 in good health and CMV-seronegative. The CDR3 runs from the conserved cysteine through the conserved F or W. A D gene is named only where the DNA matches it firmly. Not all rows give a size; the values are once, few, many and, for expanded clones, a class.

-	TRBV19	TRBD1	TRBJ1-2	TGTGCCAGTAACGACAGACAGGGCGGTATACGGACCTTC	CASNDRQGGIRTF
few	TRBV28	-	TRBJ2-5	TGTGCCAGCAGTTTGGGGCCCCTCGGAGAGACCCAGTACTTC	CASSLGPLGETQYF
-	TRBV6-5	-	TRBJ1-2	TGTGCCAGCAGTGGAACGACAGGCCCTACCTATGGCTACACCTTC	CASSGTTGPTYGYTF
once	TRBV5-1	TRBD1	TRBJ2-6	TGCGCCAGCAGCTTACAGGGGGAACTGGCCGGGGCCAACGTCCTGACTTTC	CASSLQGELAGANVLTF
-	TRBV6-1	-	TRBJ1-5	TGTGCCAGCAGTGATAATACGGGAAATCAGCCCCAGCATTTT	CASSDNTGNQPQHF
-	TRBV5-1	TRBD2	TRBJ2-7	TGCGCCAGCAGCTCGGGAGCGAGCGGGAGCTACGAGCAGTACTTC	CASSSGASGSYEQYF
-	TRBV28	TRBD1	TRBJ2-5	TGTGCCAGCAGAAACAGGGGTCAGGAGACCCAGTACTTC	CASRNRGQETQYF
-	TRBV28	-	TRBJ1-1	TGTGCCAGCAGTTTATCGGTGAACACTGAAGCTTTCTTT	CASSLSVNTEAFF
once	TRBV5-1	-	TRBJ1-5	TGCGCCAGCAGCTTGGCCCCGGGTGCGGGTGGCAATCAGCCCCAGCATTTT	CASSLAPGAGGNQPQHF
-	TRBV2	-	TRBJ2-1	TGTGCCAGCAGTTCAGAGGGCTTCTCCTACAATGAGCAGTTCTTC	CASSSEGFSYNEQFF
-	TRBV16	-	TRBJ1-1	TGTGCCAGCAGCCCCTATACGGGACTTGAAGCTTTCTTT	CASSPYTGLEAFF
-	TRBV28	TRBD2	TRBJ2-1	TGTGCCAGCAGTTTACCACTGGGGACTAGCGGATTGAATGAGCAGTTCTTC	CASSLPLGTSGLNEQFF
-	TRBV12-5	-	TRBJ2-1	TGTGCTAGTGGTTTGGGAGGTAATGAGCAGTTCTTC	CASGLGGNEQFF
-	TRBV6-1	TRBD1	TRBJ2-4	TGTGCCAGCAGCGAACAGGGGTTGGGGGCCAAAAACATTCAGTACTTC	CASSEQGLGAKNIQYF
-	TRBV6-5	-	TRBJ2-2	TGTGCCAGCAGTTACTCCGCGGGCGCCGGGGAGCTGTTTTTT	CASSYSAGAGELFF
-	TRBV7-2	-	TRBJ2-7	TGTGCCAGCAGCTTAGAAGGAGGACTTTCAGTCGAGCAGTACTTC	CASSLEGGLSVEQYF
once	TRBV15	-	TRBJ2-4	TGTGCCACCAGCAGAGATACCAGATTAGCCAAAAACATTCAGTACTTC	CATSRDTRLAKNIQYF
-	TRBV20-1	-	TRBJ2-1	TGCAGTGCTAGATCGGGGAATGAGCAGTTCTTC	CSARSGNEQFF
-	TRBV29-1	TRBD2	TRBJ2-5	TGCAGCGCCGAAGGTGCTAGCGGGGTAGGGGATCAAGAGACCCAGTACTTC	CSAEGASGVGDQETQYF
-	TRBV15	-	TRBJ1-1	TGTGCCACCAGCCCCGTAGTGGGGCGAAACGAGAACACTGAAGCTTTCTTT	CATSPVVGRNENTEAFF
-	TRBV7-9	-	TRBJ2-7	TGTGCCAGCAGCTCGGGCAGCGGATCCCGGGGCGAGCAGTACTTC	CASSSGSGSRGEQYF
-	TRBV6-1	-	TRBJ2-5	TGTGCCAGCATTACCCACCAAGTGCGCGGAGAGACCCAGTACTTC	CASITHQVRGETQYF
once	TRBV15	-	TRBJ1-1	TGTGCCACCAGCAGACAGGGAGGTAACACTGAAGCTTTCTTT	CATSRQGGNTEAFF
-	TRBV6-1	-	TRBJ1-1	TGTGCCGTCCCCCGGGCAGGGAAGAACACTGAAGCTTTCTTT	CAVPRAGKNTEAFF
once	TRBV5-1	TRBD2	TRBJ2-7	TGCGCCAGCAGCCGTCTAGCGGGAGAAAATTACGAGCAGTACTTC	CASSRLAGENYEQYF
-	TRBV7-2	-	TRBJ1-1	TGTGCCAGCAGCCGGCAGGTAGGACAGTTAAACACTGAAGCTTTCTTT	CASSRQVGQLNTEAFF
-	TRBV5-8	-	TRBJ2-2	TGTGCCAGCAGCTCAGTAGGGAGAGGGGAGCTGTTTTTT	CASSSVGRGELFF
-	TRBV28	TRBD1	TRBJ1-3	TGTGCCAGCAGTTTAGACAGGGGTACGGGAAACACCATATATTTT	CASSLDRGTGNTIYF
-	TRBV11-1	TRBD2	TRBJ2-1	TGTGCCAGCAGCTTAGGGCGGGGGTTCTACAATGAGCAGTTCTTC	CASSLGRGFYNEQFF
-	TRBV4-1	-	TRBJ1-3	TGCGCCAGCAGCCAAGCAGCCTCTACTCGCGGCGGAAACACCATATATTTT	CASSQAASTRGGNTIYF
-	TRBV29-1	TRBD1	TRBJ1-3	TGCAGCGTTCATGGGGCGACAGGGACTGGAAACACCATATATTTT	CSVHGATGTGNTIYF
few	TRBV19	-	TRBJ2-2	TGTGCCAGTAGGGAGGGGCCGGGCACCGGGGAGCTGTTTTTT	CASREGPGTGELFF